Listed below are T cell receptor beta chains from one sample, sequenced in a study of neurological immune-mediated disorders. TCRdb re-analysed the 5' RACE reads in MiXCR, keeping a single row per CDR3 protein. The sample records about 35,000 distinct CDR3 sequences, about 3.8% being singletons. Material for sequencing was PBMCs. Receptors originate from a man under 40 with multiple sclerosis. Each CDR3 is given with its conserved first and last residue. The D gene is left open where the match is weak. Rows may omit the clone size; those that give it use once, few, many or a size class.

CDR3 length	clone size	V gene	D gene	J gene	CDR3 DNA	CDR3 protein
15	many	TRBV7-6	NA	TRBJ1-5	TGTGCCAGCAGCTTACAAACAGGGCTTAATCAGCCCCAGAATTTT	CASSLQTGLNQPQNF
14	many	TRBV5-8	NA	TRBJ1-5	TGTGCCAGCAGCCCCTGGGCCGGAGGTCAGCCCCAGCATTTT	CASSPWAGGQPQHF
13	many	TRBV3-1	NA	TRBJ2-5	TGTGCCAGCAGCCAAGACGAGCGTCGGAACCAGTACTTC	CASSQDERRNQYF
15	many	TRBV5-1	TRBD2	TRBJ2-3	TGCGCCAGCAGCTGGACTAGCGGGGGGGGAAATACGCAGTATTTT	CASSWTSGGGNTQYF
16	many	TRBV5-1	TRBD2	TRBJ2-3	TGCGCCAGCAGCTTGGGTGCCAGCGGGGCGGCAGATACGCAGTATTTT	CASSLGASGAADTQYF
13	many	TRBV12-3/TRBV12-4	NA	TRBJ1-5	TGTGCCAGCCGGTCAACAGGGAATCAGCCCCAGCATTTT	CASRSTGNQPQHF
22	many	TRBV6-2/TRBV6-3	NA	TRBJ1-5	TGTGCCAGCAGTTACTCGACCCTTCAGAGCTATCGGGGTCCGAATAGCAATCAGCCCCAGAATTTT	CASSYSTLQSYRGPNSNQPQNF
15	many	TRBV4-1	TRBD1	TRBJ1-1	TGCGCCAGCAGCCAAGCGTGGAGGGGGCGCACTGAAGCTTTCTTT	CASSQAWRGRTEAFF
12	many	TRBV18	NA	TRBJ2-2	TGTGCCAGCTCACCCCAGGGTTGGGAGCTGTTTTTT	CASSPQGWELFF
12	many	TRBV5-6	NA	TRBJ1-1	TGTGCCAGCAGCTTGGTGGGGATAGAAGCTTTCTTT	CASSLVGIEAFF
14	many	TRBV20-1	NA	TRBJ2-5	TGCAGTGCTCACCTAGCTATTATGGCGGAGACCCAGTACTTC	CSAHLAIMAETQYF
19	many	TRBV5-1	NA	TRBJ2-1	TGCGCCAGCAGCTTGGTTGGCCAGGGGTTTCTGAGCTCCTACAATGAGCAGTTCTTC	CASSLVGQGFLSSYNEQFF
15	many	TRBV12-3/TRBV12-4	TRBD1	TRBJ2-5	TGTGCCAGCAGTTTTGAGGACAGGGGTCAAGAGACCCAGTACTTC	CASSFEDRGQETQYF
16	NA	TRBV20-1	TRBD1	TRBJ2-2	TGCAGTGCTCCCAGACAGGGGCCCGCGAACACCGGGGAGCTGTTTTTT	CSAPRQGPANTGELFF
13	NA	TRBV10-3	NA	TRBJ2-7	TGTGCCATCAGTGACAGGGGTGCCTACGAGCAGTACTTC	CAISDRGAYEQYF
13	few	TRBV5-5	NA	TRBJ1-5	TGTGCCAGCAGCTTTGTTAGCAATCAGCCCCAGAATTTT	CASSFVSNQPQNF
15	many	TRBV2	TRBD2	TRBJ2-2	TGTGCCAGCAGTTTAGCGGGGGGCCTCACCGGGGAGCTGTTTTTT	CASSLAGGLTGELFF
15	many	TRBV7-2	NA	TRBJ2-7	TGTGCCAGCAGCCCCCGACCGGGGGAGTCCTACGAGCAGTACTTC	CASSPRPGESYEQYF
14	many	TRBV6-2/TRBV6-3	TRBD1	TRBJ1-2	TGTGCCAGCAGTTACACGGGACAGCACTATGGCTACACCTTC	CASSYTGQHYGYTF
14	many	TRBV5-1	NA	TRBJ1-1	TGCGCCAGCAGCTGGGACCCACTGAACACTGAAGCTTTCTTT	CASSWDPLNTEAFF
14	many	TRBV20-1	TRBD1	TRBJ2-7	TGCAGTGCTAGAGAAGGGACAGGGAGTCCCGAGCAGTACTTC	CSAREGTGSPEQYF
13	many	TRBV25-1	NA	TRBJ2-1	TGTGCCAGCAGTGACCGAGTCGGGAATGAGCAGTTCTTC	CASSDRVGNEQFF
16	many	TRBV9	NA	TRBJ2-7	TGTGCCAGCAGCGTGTTTCCTCGGACGTCCTCCTACGAGCAGTACTTC	CASSVFPRTSSYEQYF
12	many	TRBV20-1	NA	TRBJ2-7	TGCAGTGCTACCAGCGTAAACTACGAGCAGTACTTC	CSATSVNYEQYF
15	many	TRBV12-3/TRBV12-4	TRBD1	TRBJ1-5	TGTGCCAGCAGCGGGACAGGGGCCAGGAATCAGCCCCAGCATTTT	CASSGTGARNQPQHF
13	many	TRBV3-1	NA	TRBJ1-1	TGTGCCAGCAGCCACGGTCGGAACACTGAAGCTTTCTTT	CASSHGRNTEAFF
16	many	TRBV4-3	NA	TRBJ2-3	TGCGCCAGCAGCCAAGAGGCCAGGGGTGGGCCAGATACGCAGTATTTT	CASSQEARGGPDTQYF
12	many	TRBV9	NA	TRBJ1-2	TGTGCCAGCAGCGTAGTTAGTGATGGCTACACCTTC	CASSVVSDGYTF
13	many	TRBV29-1	NA	TRBJ2-7	TGCAGCGTTGCAATGGGCGTCTCCTACGAGCAGTACTTC	CSVAMGVSYEQYF
14	many	TRBV24-1	NA	TRBJ1-2	TGTGCCACCAGTGAAGCTTCAAGAAACTATGGCTACACCTTC	CATSEASRNYGYTF
16	many	TRBV20-1	NA	TRBJ2-5	TGCAGTGCTAGGAATCAGTGGCAGGCTCGAGGGGAGACCCAGTACTTC	CSARNQWQARGETQYF
15	many	TRBV5-1	TRBD1	TRBJ2-7	TGCGCCAGCACGCCCGGAGGGACAGGGGGGGGCGAGCAGTACTTC	CASTPGGTGGGEQYF
14	NA	TRBV7-8	NA	TRBJ1-5	TGTGCCAGCAGCAGTGGACAGAACAATCAGCCCCAGCATTTT	CASSSGQNNQPQHF
14	few	TRBV21-1	NA	TRBJ1-1	TGTGCCAGCTCTTCAGCCGGAGAGGGTACTGAAGCTTTCTTT	CASSSAGEGTEAFF
14	many	TRBV10-3	NA	TRBJ2-5	TGTGCCATCAGTGAGTTTCCTCCCGGGGAGACCCAGTACTTC	CAISEFPPGETQYF
13	many	TRBV20-1	NA	TRBJ1-2	TGCAGTGCTCCCCCCCCTGAGAACTATGGCTACACCTTC	CSAPPPENYGYTF
15	NA	TRBV7-9	NA	TRBJ2-3	TGTGCCAGCAGACGGACTGGTCCTAAAACAGATACGCAGTATTTT	CASRRTGPKTDTQYF
15	many	TRBV29-1	TRBD1	TRBJ1-2	TGCAGCGTTGAAGATCAATGGGGACAGGGGAATGGCTACACCTTC	CSVEDQWGQGNGYTF
13	medium-sized	TRBV5-5	TRBD2	TRBJ2-1	TGTGCCAGCAGCTCTCATGCGGGGGATGAGCAGTTCTTC	CASSSHAGDEQFF
12	many	TRBV20-1	TRBD1	TRBJ2-3	TGCAGTGGGTCGCAGGGGGTGGATACGCAGTATTTT	CSGSQGVDTQYF
16	many	TRBV5-1	NA	TRBJ2-6	TGCGCCAGCAGGACGGGGCCAGCCTCTGGGGCCAACGTCCTGACTTTC	CASRTGPASGANVLTF
12	medium-sized	TRBV12-3/TRBV12-4	NA	TRBJ2-1	TGTGCCAGCAGACCAGGGCGGGACGAGCAGTTCTTC	CASRPGRDEQFF
14	many	TRBV12-3/TRBV12-4	NA	TRBJ2-7	TGTGCCAGCAGACAACGAGGGGCTAGCTACGAGCAGTACTTC	CASRQRGASYEQYF
14	many	TRBV27	NA	TRBJ2-5	TGTGCCAGCAAAGGGACTGGGATTGTGCAGACCCAGTACTTC	CASKGTGIVQTQYF
12	many	TRBV20-1	NA	TRBJ1-4	TGCAGTGCTAGTGAGGGGTTCGAAAAACTGTTTTTT	CSASEGFEKLFF
14	many	TRBV10-3	TRBD1	TRBJ2-7	TGTGCCATCAGTGAGGAGACAGGGCTTAACGAGCAGTACTTC	CAISEETGLNEQYF
14	many	TRBV7-9	NA	TRBJ2-7	TGTGCCAGCAGCTTAGTCGACAGGTCCTACGAGCAGTACTTC	CASSLVDRSYEQYF
13	many	TRBV20-1	NA	TRBJ1-1	TGCAGTGCTAGACCAAATGGGGGGAAGGTAGCTTTCTTT	CSARPNGGKVAFF
15	many	TRBV7-7	TRBD1	TRBJ2-3	TGTGCTAGCAGCCTCGGACAGGGAAGCACAGATACGCAGTATTTT	CASSLGQGSTDTQYF
14	NA	TRBV5-6	TRBD1	TRBJ2-7	TGTGCCAGCAGCGTCCCGGGACAGGGTCACGAGCAGTACTTC	CASSVPGQGHEQYF
15	few	TRBV6-2/TRBV6-3	TRBD2	TRBJ2-3	TGTGCCAGCAGGATAGCGGGTTCTAGCACAGATACGCAGTATTTT	CASRIAGSSTDTQYF
14	few	TRBV27	NA	TRBJ2-6	TGTGCCAGCAGTTCCCCCTGGGGGGCCAACGTCCTGACTTTC	CASSSPWGANVLTF
15	NA	TRBV9	TRBD1	TRBJ2-3	TGTGCCAGCAGCACCCAAGGACAGGGGACAGATACGCAGTATTTT	CASSTQGQGTDTQYF
12	many	TRBV27	NA	TRBJ2-5	TGTGCCAGCAGTTTCAGAGGAGAGACCCAGTACTTC	CASSFRGETQYF
12	many	TRBV12-5	NA	TRBJ2-7	TGTGCTAGTGGTTCGATTATGTACGAGCAGTACTTC	CASGSIMYEQYF